This TCR beta chain was recorded in a study of T-cell memory formation after mild COVID-19. CDR3 size: 15 residues. With 2 bases clipped from V and 8 bases from J, the junction kept 7 bases outside the gene matches. TCRdb fed the 5' RACE reads into MiXCR, producing one record per CDR3 protein. The sample lists roughly 580,000 distinct CDR3 sequences, around 17% occurring once. The TCR originated in an adult woman who had mild COVID-19 (a few samples of this study predate the infection). Cell type and time point are not known. J is TRBJ2-1 and V is TRBV12-3 or TRBV12-4, with 9 positions matching TRBD2. The sequencing input was PBMCs or a T cell subset sorted from them (not recorded which). This CDR3 is CASSLSGGRGDEQFF. In nucleotides, the CDR3 is TGTGCCAGCAGTTTAAGCGGGGGGCGGGGTGATGAGCAGTTCTTC.